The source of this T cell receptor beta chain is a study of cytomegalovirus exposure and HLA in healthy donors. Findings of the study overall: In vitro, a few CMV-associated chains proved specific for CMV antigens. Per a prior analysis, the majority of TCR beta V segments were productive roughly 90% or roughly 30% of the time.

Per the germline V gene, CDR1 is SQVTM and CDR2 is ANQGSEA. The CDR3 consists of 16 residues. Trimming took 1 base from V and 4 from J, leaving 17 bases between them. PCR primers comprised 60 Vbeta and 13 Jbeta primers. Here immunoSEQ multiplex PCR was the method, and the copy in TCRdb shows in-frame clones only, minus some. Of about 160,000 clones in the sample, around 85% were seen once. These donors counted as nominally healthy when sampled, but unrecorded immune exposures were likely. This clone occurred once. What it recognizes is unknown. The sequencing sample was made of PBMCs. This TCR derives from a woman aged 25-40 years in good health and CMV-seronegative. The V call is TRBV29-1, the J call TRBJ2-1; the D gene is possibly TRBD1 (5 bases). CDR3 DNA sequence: TGCAGCGTTGAAGGGGGTTGGGGCGGAATGTACAATGAGCAGTTCTTC. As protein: CSVEGGWGGMYNEQFF.